A single sample is the source of the 15 T cell receptor beta chains below, sequenced in a study of blood T cell repertoires in COVID-19. Produced via immunoSEQ multiplex PCR; TCRdb's table is partial and in-frame only. This sample has roughly 330,000 clones, with roughly 89% found just once. Sequenced sample: peripheral blood. Receptors originate from a man between 25 and 39 years old with COVID-19, enrolled during active disease.

CDR3 nucleotide sequence: TGTGCCAGCAGTTACGGACAAGACTACGAGCAGTACTTC. It is translated as CASSYGQDYEQYF. This rearrangement joins TRBV28 to TRBJ2-7, with TRBD1 as a possible D gene (5 bases). Trimming stripped 4 bases from V and 3 bases from J, with 10 bases between. The CDR3 totals 13 residues. CDR1 MDHEN and CDR2 SYDVKM come from the germline V gene.

The chain is built from TRBV7-9 and TRBJ1-1, with unresolved D. The CDR3 is made up of 16 amino acids. Trimming removed 1 base at V and 1 base at J, with 13 bases between. Germline V gene lookup returns CDR1 SEHNR and CDR2 FQNEAQ (reference sequence). The CDR3 loop reads CASSLGREHENTEAFF. DNA of the CDR3: TGTGCCAGCAGCTTAGGTCGGGAACACGAGAACACTGAAGCTTTCTTT.

This clone was found many times. V gene TRBV30 combines with J gene TRBJ1-4, with 9 bases identical to TRBD1. The J segment lost 5 bases and the V segment lost 5 bases, leaving 6 bases of the junction unmatched. Germline CDR1 reads GTSNPN; CDR2 reads SVGIG (reference sequence). This CDR3 is built from 14 residues. The CDR3 loop is CAWERGQGNEKLFF. In DNA, the CDR3 is TGTGCCTGGGAGAGGGGACAGGGAAATGAAAAACTGTTTTTT. Full variable domain (remainder filled in from reference TRBV30 and TRBJ1-4): SQTIHQWPATLVQPVGSPLSLECTVEGTSNPNLYWYRQAAGRGLQLLFYSVGIGQISSEVPQNLSASRPQDRQFILSSKKLLLSDSGFYLCAWERGQGNEKLFFGSGTQLSVL.

This chain links TRBV3-1 (or the pseudogene TRBV3-2) with TRBJ2-2; 13 nucleotides agree with TRBD2. The CDR3 runs to 18 residues. The trim removed 4 bases at V and 7 bases at J, leaving 12 bases unmatched. Looked up from germline, CDR1 is LGHDT and CDR2 is YNNKEL (reference sequence). The CDR3 sequence is CASSPRTGTSGVGGELFF. The CDR3 DNA is TGTGCCAGCAGCCCCCGAACCGGGACTAGCGGGGTTGGCGGGGAGCTGTTTTTT.

The CDR3 is CASSLGGFYEQYF. The CDR3 DNA sequence: TGTGCCAGCAGTTTAGGGGGGTTCTACGAGCAGTACTTC. The chain links TRBV28 to TRBJ2-7, with D possibly TRBD2 on 6 matching bases. V gave up 2 bases and J gave up 3 bases, with 8 bases separating them. Germline CDR1 and CDR2: MDHEN and SYDVKM. The CDR3 loop spans 13 amino acids.

The chain uses TRBV5-1 and TRBJ2-7, with D maybe TRBD1 (6 bases). Germline V CDR1 and CDR2: SGHRS, YFSETQ. The CDR3 runs 14 residues. Deletions cut 4 bases from V and 2 bases from J, with 13 bases between. Written as DNA, the CDR3 is TGCGCCAGCAGCCACCGACAGGACGCCTACGAGCAGTACTTC. It yields the protein CASSHRQDAYEQYF.

The genes are TRBV28 and TRBJ1-4; a weak D match, TRBD1 (5 bases). Germline values: CDR1 MDHEN, CDR2 SYDVKM. The CDR3 runs to 18 residues. Trimming stripped 2 bases from V and 0 bases from J, with 16 bases between. The CDR3 protein is CASSLIFRQGSTNEKLFF. The CDR3 bases are TGTGCCAGCAGTTTAATTTTCCGTCAGGGCTCAACTAATGAAAAACTGTTTTTT.

The chain recombines TRBV5-1 with TRBJ2-1, with 7 bases that match TRBD2. The CDR3 has 19 amino acids. With 3 bases clipped from V and 4 bases from J, the junction kept 19 bases outside the gene matches. The germline V gene encodes CDR1 SGHRS and CDR2 YFSETQ. DNA for the CDR3: TGCGCCAGCAGCTCACCTCGCGGGTTAGCGGGCTCACATTACAATGAGCAGTTCTTC. It translates to CASSSPRGLAGSHYNEQFF.

The V and J genes are TRBV27 and TRBJ2-3, with 7 bases aligning to TRBD1. Germline V lookup: CDR1 MNHEY, CDR2 SMNVEV (reference sequence). The V segment lost 8 bases and the J segment 5 bases; nucleotides outside the gene matches: 10. This CDR3 has 14 amino acids. The CDR3 protein is CASSDRDGRDTQYF. CDR3 DNA sequence: TGTGCCAGCTCCGACAGGGATGGGAGAGATACGCAGTATTTT.

This clone was recorded only once. This CDR3 is CASSSHIGNTIYF. The DNA of the CDR3 is TGTGCCAGCAGCTCCCACATCGGAAACACCATATATTTT. J is TRBJ1-3 and V is TRBV5-6; unclear D gene. The V end was cut by 3 bases, the J end by 4 bases, with 8 bases between. The V gene's germline CDR1 is SGHDT and CDR2 YYEEEE. CDR3 length: 13 amino acids.

The CDR3, as DNA: TGTGCCAGCAGTGAAGCAATTAACAGGGCGGCCAAAAACATTCAGTACTTC. This gives the protein CASSEAINRAAKNIQYF. V usage is TRBV2 and J usage is TRBJ2-4, with D possibly being TRBD1 (6 bases). CDR3 length: 17 amino acids. The ends were cut back, 0 bases at V and 1 base at J, with 13 bases in the middle. In germline, CDR1 is SNHLY, CDR2 FYNNEI.

This chain connects TRBV27 to TRBJ2-5, with 8 bases fitting TRBD2. Germline CDR1 and CDR2: MNHEY and SMNVEV (reference sequence). V dropped 4 bases and J dropped 5; count of bases not matched to a gene: 9. The CDR3 length is 15 residues. The DNA of the CDR3 is TGTGCCAGCAGTTCCGGGGGGGGCGGCAAGGAGACCCAGTACTTC. Protein sequence: CASSSGGGGKETQYF.

At least ten counts were recorded for this clone. The chain links TRBV2 to TRBJ1-4, with D unresolved. Germline V gives CDR1 SNHLY, CDR2 FYNNEI. V lost 10 bases to trimming and J lost 0 bases, with 12 bases between them. CDR3 length: 14 amino acids. CDR3 DNA sequence: TGTGCCACCTCGCCCGGGACAACTAATGAAAAACTGTTTTTT. It is translated as CATSPGTTNEKLFF.

This clone came up once. This chain joins TRBV6-5 and TRBJ2-2; 7 bases map to TRBD1. V dropped 10 bases and J dropped 3; count of bases not matched to a gene: 11. CDR3 length: 15 amino acids. Per the germline V gene, CDR1 is MNHEY and CDR2 is SVGAGI. Here the CDR3 reads CAIGPRGRDTGELFF. The CDR3 DNA follows: TGTGCCATCGGACCAAGGGGGCGAGACACCGGGGAGCTGTTTTTT.

The V call is TRBV18, the J call TRBJ2-2; 10 bases line up with TRBD1. J lost 2 bases, V lost 6 bases, and 9 bases had no gene match. The V gene's germline CDR1 is KGHSH and CDR2 LQKENI. This CDR3 is built from 17 residues. CDR3 protein: CASSQRTGGSNTGELFF. DNA of the CDR3: TGTGCCAGCTCGCAAAGGACAGGGGGTAGCAACACCGGGGAGCTGTTTTTT.